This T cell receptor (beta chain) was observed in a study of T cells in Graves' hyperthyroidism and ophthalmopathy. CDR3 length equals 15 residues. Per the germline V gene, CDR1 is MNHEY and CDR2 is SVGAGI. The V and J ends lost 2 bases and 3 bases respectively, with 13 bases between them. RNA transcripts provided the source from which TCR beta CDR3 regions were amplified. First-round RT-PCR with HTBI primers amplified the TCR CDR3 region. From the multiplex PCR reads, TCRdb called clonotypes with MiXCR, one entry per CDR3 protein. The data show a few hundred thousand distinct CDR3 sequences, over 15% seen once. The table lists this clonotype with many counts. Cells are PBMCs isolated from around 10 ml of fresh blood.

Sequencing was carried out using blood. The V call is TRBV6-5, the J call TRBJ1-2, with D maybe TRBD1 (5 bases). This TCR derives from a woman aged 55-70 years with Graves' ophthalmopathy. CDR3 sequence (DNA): TGTGCCAGCAGTTACCGTCCCAAGACAGACTATGGCTACACCTTC. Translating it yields CASSYRPKTDYGYTF.